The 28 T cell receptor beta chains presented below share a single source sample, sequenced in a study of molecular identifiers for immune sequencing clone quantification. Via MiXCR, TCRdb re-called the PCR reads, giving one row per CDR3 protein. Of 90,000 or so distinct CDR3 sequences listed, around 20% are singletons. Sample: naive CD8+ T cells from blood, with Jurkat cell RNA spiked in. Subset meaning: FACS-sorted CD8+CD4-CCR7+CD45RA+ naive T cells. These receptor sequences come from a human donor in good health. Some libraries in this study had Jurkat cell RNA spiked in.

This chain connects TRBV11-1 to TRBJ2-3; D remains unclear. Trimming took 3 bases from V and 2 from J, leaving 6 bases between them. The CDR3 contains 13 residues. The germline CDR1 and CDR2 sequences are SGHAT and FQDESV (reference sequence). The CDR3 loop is CASSFMATDTQYF. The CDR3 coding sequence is TGTGCCAGCAGCTTCATGGCCACAGATACGCAGTATTTT. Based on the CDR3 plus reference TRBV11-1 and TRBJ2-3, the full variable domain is EAEVAQSPRYKITEKSQAVAFWCDPISGHATLYWYRQILGQGPELLVQFQDESVVDDSQLPKDRFSAERLKGVDSTLKIQPAELGDSAMYLCASSFMATDTQYFGPGTRLTVL.

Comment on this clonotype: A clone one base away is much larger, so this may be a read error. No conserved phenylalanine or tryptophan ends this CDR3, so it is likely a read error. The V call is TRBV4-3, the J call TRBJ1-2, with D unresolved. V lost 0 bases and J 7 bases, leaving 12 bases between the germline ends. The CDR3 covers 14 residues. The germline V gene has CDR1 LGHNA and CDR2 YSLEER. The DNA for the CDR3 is TGCGCCAGCAGCCAAGATATCACAATCAGTGGCTACACCCTC. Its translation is CASSQDITISGYTL.

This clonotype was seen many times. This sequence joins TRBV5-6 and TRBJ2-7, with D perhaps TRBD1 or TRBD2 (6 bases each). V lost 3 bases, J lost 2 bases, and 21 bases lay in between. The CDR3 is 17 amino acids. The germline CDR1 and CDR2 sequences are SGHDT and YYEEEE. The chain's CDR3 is CASSSEGGHLLPYEQYF. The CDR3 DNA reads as TGTGCCAGCAGCTCGGAGGGGGGACACCTATTGCCCTACGAGCAGTACTTC.

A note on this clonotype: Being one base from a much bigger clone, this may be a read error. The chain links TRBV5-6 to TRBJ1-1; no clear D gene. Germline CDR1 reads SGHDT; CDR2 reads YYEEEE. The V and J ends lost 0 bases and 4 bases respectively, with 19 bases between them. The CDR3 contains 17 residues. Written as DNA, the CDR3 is TGTGCCAGCAGCTTGGAGAGGTGGGGTCAACTGACCACTGAAGCTTTCTTT. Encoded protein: CASSLERWGQLTTEAFF.

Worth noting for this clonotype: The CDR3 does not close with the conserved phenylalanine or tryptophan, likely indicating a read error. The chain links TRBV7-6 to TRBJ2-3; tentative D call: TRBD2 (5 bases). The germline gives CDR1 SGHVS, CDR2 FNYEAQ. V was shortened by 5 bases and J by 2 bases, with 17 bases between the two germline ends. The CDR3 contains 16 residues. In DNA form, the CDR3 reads TGTGCCAGCAGCCCCCGCGTCAACGACTACACAGATACGCAGTATCTT. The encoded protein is CASSPRVNDYTDTQYL.

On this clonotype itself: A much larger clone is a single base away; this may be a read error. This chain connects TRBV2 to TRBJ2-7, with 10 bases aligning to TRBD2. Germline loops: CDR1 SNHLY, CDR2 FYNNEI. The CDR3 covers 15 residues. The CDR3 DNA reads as TGTGCCTGCAGTGATAGGACTAGCGGAACCTACGAGCAGTACTTC. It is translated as CACSDRTSGTYEQYF. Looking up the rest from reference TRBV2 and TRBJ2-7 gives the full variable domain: EPEVTQTPSHQVTQMGQEVILRCVPISNHLYFYWYRQILGQKVEFLVSFYNNEISEKSEIFDDQFSVERPDGSNFTLKIRSTKLEDSAMYFCACSDRTSGTYEQYFGPGTRLTVT.

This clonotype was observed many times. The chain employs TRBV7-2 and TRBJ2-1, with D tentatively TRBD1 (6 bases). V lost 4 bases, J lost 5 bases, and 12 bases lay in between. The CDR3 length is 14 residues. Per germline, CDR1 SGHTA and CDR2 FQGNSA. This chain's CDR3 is CASSSDSVNNEQFF. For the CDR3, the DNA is TGTGCCAGCAGCTCGGACAGCGTTAACAATGAGCAGTTCTTC.

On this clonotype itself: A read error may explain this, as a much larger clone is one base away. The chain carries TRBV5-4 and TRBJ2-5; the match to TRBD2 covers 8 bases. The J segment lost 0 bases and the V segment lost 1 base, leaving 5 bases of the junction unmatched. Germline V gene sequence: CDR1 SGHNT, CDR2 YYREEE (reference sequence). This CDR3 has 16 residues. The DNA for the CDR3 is TGTGCCAGCAGCTTGATTAGTAGCGGGGACCAAGAGACCCAGTACTTC. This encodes CASSLISSGDQETQYF.

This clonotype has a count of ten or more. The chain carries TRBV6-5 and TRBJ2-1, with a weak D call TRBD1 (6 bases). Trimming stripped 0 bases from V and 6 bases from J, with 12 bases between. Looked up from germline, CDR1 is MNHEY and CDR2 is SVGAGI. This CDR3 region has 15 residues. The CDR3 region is CASSYSTGTSNEQFF. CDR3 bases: TGTGCCAGCAGTTACTCGACAGGAACCAGCAATGAGCAGTTCTTC.

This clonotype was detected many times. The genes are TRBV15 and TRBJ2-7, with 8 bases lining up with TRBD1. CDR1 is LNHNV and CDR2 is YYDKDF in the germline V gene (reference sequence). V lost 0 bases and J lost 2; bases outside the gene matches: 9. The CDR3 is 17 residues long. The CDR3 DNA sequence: TGTGCCACCAGCAGAGATCCCGGGACAGGCCCTGCCTACGAGCAGTACTTC. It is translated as CATSRDPGTGPAYEQYF.

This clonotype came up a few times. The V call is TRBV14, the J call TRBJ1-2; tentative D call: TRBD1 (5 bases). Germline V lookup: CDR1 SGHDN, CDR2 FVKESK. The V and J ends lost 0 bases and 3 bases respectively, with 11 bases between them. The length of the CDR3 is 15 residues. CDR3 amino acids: CASSQDLGRDYGYTF. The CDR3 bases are TGTGCCAGCAGCCAAGATCTAGGCAGGGACTATGGCTACACCTTC.

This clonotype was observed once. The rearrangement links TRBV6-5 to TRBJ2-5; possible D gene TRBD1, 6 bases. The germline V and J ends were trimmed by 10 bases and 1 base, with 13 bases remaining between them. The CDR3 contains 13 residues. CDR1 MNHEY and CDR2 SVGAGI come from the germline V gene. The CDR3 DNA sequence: TGTGCCATAGGGGGTTATAGCCAAGAGACCCAGTACTTC. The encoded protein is CAIGGYSQETQYF.

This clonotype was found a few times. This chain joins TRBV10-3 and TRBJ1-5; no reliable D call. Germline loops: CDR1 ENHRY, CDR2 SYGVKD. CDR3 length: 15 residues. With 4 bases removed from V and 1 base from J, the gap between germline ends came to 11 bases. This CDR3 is CAISGSSVSNQPQHF. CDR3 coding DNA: TGTGCCATCAGTGGGTCCTCGGTCAGCAATCAGCCCCAGCATTTT.

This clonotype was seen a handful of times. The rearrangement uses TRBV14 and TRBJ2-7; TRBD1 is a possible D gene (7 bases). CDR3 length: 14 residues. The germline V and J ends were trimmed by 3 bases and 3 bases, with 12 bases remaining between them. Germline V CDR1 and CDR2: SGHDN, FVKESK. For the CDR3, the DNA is TGTGCCAGCAGCCAGGAGGGACAGCTCTACGAGCAGTACTTC. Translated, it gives CASSQEGQLYEQYF. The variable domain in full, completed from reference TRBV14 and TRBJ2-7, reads EAGVTQFPSHSVIEKGQTVTLRCDPISGHDNLYWYRRVMGKEIKFLLHFVKESKQDESGMPNNRFLAERTGGTYSTLKVQPAELEDSGVYFCASSQEGQLYEQYFGPGTRLTVT.

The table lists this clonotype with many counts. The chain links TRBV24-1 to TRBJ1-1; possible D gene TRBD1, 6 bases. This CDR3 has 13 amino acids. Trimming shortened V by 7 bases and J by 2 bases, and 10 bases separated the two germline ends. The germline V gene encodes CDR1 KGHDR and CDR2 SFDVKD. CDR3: CATRDSLNTEAFF. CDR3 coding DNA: TGTGCCACCAGGGACAGTTTAAACACTGAAGCTTTCTTT.

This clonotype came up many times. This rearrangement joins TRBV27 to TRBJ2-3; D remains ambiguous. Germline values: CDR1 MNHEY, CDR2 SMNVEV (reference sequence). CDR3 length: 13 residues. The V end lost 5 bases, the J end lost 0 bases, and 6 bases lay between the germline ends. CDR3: CASSELSTDTQYF. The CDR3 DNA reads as TGTGCCAGCAGTGAGTTAAGCACAGATACGCAGTATTTT.

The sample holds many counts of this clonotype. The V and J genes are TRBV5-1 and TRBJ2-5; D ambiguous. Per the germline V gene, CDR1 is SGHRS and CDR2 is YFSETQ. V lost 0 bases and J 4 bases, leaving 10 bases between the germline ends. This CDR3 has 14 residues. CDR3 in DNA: TGCGCCAGCAGCTTGGCCTACGTGGGAGAGACCCAGTACTTC. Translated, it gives CASSLAYVGETQYF.

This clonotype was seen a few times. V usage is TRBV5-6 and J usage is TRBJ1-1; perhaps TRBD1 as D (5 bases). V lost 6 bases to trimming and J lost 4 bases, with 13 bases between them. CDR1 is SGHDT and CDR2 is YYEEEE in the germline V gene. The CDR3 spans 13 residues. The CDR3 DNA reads TGTGCCAGCACCCCGGGGGTGGGCACTGAAGCTTTCTTT. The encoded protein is CASTPGVGTEAFF.

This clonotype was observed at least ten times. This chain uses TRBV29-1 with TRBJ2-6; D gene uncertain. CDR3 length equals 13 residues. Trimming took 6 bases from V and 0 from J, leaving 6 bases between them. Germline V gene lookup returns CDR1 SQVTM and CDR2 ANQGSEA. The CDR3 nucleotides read TGCAGCGTCGCCTTCTCTGGGGCCAACGTCCTGACTTTC. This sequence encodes CSVAFSGANVLTF. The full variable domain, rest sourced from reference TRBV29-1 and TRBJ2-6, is SAVISQKPSRDICQRGTSLTIQCQVDSQVTMMFWYRQQPGQSLTLIATANQGSEATYESGFVIDKFPISRPNLTFSTLTVSNMSPEDSSIYLCSVAFSGANVLTFGAGSRLTVL.

The CDR3 DNA follows: TGTGCCAGCAGTGATCGGGGGGGCCTGGGCTACGAGCAGTACTTC. Protein: CASSDRGGLGYEQYF. The chain uses TRBV6-1 and TRBJ2-7, with TRBD2 matching 8 bases. The CDR3 loop spans 15 amino acids. Germline values: CDR1 MNHNS, CDR2 SASEGT. V shed 3 bases and J 3 bases; nucleotides not matched to a gene: 7.

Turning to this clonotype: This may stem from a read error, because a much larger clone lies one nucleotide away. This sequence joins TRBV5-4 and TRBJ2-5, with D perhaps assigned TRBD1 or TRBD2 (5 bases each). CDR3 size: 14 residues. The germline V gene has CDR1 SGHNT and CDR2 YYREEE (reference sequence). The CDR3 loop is CANSTDTGVETQYF. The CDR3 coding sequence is TGTGCCAACAGCACGGACACCGGGGTCGAGACCCAGTACTTC.

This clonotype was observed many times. The CDR3 sequence: CASSDHSATVYEQYF. The CDR3 DNA follows: TGTGCCAGCAGTGATCATAGCGCTACAGTCTACGAGCAGTACTTC. The gene calls are TRBV6-2 or TRBV6-3 and TRBJ2-7, with D possibly being TRBD2 (5 bases). Germline loops: CDR1 MNHEY, CDR2 SVGEGT. This CDR3 is built from 15 residues. Trimming took off 5 bases at V and 3 bases at J, with 17 bases between the two ends.

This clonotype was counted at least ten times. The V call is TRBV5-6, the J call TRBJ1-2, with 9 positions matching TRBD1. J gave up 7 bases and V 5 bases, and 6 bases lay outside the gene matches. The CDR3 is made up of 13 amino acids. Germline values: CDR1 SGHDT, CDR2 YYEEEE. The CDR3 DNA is TGTGCCAGCAGAGAACAGGGGGCGAGTGGCTACACCTTC. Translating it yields CASREQGASGYTF.

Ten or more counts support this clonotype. DNA for the CDR3: TGCGCCAGCAGCCAAGAAGGCAGAACGGGGTGGACGTACACAGATACGCAGTATTTT. Residues: CASSQEGRTGWTYTDTQYF. The chain couples TRBV4-3 to TRBJ2-3; perhaps TRBD2 as D (5 bases). Looked up from germline, CDR1 is LGHNA and CDR2 is YSLEER. The CDR3 covers 19 residues. The ends were cut back, 0 bases at V and 2 bases at J, with 21 bases in the middle.

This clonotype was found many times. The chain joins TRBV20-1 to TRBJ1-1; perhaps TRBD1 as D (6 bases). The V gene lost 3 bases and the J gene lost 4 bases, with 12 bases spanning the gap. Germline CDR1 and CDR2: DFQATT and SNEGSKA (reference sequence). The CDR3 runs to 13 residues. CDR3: CSASGGQGTEAFF. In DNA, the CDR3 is TGCAGTGCTAGTGGGGGGCAAGGCACTGAAGCTTTCTTT.

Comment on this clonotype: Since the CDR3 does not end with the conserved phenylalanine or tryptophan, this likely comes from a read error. As DNA, the CDR3 is TGTGCCAGCAGCTTTTTTGCCCCTCAAGCGGGCGCAGATACGCAGTATTCT. It is translated as CASSFFAPQAGADTQYS. The genes are TRBV7-2 and TRBJ2-3, with D possibly matching TRBD2 (6 bases). CDR1 is SGHTA, CDR2 FQGNSA, per germline. The V and J ends lost 3 bases and 4 bases respectively, with 20 bases between them. The length of the CDR3 is 17 residues.

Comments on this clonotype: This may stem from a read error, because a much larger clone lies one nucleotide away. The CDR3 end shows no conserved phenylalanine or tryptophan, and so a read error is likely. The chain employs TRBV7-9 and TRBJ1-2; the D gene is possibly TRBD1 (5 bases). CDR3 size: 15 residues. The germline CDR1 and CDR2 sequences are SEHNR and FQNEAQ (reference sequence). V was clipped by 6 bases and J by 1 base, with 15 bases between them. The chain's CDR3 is CASRPPGPINYGYTY. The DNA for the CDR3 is TGTGCCAGCAGGCCTCCAGGGCCAATTAACTATGGCTACACCTAC.

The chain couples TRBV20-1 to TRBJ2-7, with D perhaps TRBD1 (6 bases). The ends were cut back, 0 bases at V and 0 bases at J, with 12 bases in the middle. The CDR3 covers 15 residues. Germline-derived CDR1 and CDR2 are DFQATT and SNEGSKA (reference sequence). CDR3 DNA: TGCAGTGCTAGAGAATTCGGGACAAGCTCCTACGAGCAGTACTTC. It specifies CSAREFGTSSYEQYF.